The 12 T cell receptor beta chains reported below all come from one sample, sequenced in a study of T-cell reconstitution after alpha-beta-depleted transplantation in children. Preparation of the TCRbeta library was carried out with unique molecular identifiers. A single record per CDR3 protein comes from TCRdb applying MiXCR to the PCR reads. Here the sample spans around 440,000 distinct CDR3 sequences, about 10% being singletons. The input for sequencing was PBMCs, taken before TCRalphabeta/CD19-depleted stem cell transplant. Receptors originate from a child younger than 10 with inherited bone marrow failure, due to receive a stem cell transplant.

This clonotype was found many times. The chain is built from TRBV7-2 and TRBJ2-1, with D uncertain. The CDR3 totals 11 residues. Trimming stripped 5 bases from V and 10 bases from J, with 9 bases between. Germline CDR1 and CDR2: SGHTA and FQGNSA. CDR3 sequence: CASSPLREQFF. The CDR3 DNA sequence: TGTGCCAGCAGCCCACTACGCGAGCAGTTCTTC.

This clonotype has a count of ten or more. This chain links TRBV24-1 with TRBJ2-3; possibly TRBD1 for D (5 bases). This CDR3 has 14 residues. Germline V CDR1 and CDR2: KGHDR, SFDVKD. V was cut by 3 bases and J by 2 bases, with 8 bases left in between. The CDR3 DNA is TGTGCCACCAGTGATCTGGACAACACAGATACGCAGTATTTT. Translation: CATSDLDNTDTQYF.

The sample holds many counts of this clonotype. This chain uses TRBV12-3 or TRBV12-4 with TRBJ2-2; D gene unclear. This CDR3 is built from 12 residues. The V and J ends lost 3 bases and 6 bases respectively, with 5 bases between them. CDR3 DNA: TGTGCCAGCAGTTTCGGACCCGGGGAGCTGTTTTTT. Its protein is CASSFGPGELFF.

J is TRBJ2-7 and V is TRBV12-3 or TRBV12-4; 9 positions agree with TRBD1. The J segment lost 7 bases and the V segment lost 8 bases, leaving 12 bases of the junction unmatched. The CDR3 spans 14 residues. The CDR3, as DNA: TGTGCCAGCGGGGGCAACAGGGGGCTAGGAGAGCAGTACTTC. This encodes CASGGNRGLGEQYF.

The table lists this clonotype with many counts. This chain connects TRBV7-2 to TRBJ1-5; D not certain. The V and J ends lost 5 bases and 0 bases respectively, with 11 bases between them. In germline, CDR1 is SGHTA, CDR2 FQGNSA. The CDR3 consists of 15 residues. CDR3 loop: CASSRTSDSNQPQHF. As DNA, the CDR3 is TGTGCCAGCAGCCGAACCAGTGATAGCAATCAGCCCCAGCATTTT.

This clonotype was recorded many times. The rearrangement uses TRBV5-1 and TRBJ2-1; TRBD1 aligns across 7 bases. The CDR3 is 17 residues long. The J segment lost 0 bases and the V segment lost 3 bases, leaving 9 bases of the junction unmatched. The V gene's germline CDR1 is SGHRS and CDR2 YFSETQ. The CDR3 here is CASSSTGVPSSYNEQFF. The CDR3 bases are TGCGCCAGCAGCTCTACAGGGGTCCCTAGCTCCTACAATGAGCAGTTCTTC.

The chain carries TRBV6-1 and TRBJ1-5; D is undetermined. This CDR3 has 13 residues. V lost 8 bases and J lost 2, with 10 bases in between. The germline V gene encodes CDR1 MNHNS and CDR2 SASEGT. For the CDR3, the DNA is TGTGCCAGCGGCGCCGCCCGCAATCAGCCCCAGCATTTT. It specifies CASGAARNQPQHF.

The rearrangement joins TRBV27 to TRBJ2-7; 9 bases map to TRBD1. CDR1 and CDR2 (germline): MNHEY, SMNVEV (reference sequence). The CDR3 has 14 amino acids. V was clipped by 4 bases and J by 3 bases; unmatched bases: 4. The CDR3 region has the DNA TGTGCCAGCAGTTACAGGGACAGGGTCTACGAGCAGTACTTC. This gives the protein CASSYRDRVYEQYF.

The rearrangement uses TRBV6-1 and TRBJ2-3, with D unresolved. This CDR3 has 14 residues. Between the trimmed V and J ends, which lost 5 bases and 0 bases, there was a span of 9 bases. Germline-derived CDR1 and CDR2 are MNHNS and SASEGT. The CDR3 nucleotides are TGTGCCAGCAGTCCTGGGATTAGCACAGATACGCAGTATTTT. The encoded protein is CASSPGISTDTQYF.

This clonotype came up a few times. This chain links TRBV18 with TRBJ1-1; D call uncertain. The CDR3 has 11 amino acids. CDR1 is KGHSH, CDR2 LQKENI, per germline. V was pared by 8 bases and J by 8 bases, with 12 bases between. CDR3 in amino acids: CASPRREEAFF. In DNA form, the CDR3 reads TGTGCCAGCCCCCGCCGGGAAGAAGCTTTCTTT. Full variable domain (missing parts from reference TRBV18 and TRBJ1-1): NAGVMQNPRHLVRRRGQEARLRCSPMKGHSHVYWYRQLPEEGLKFMVYLQKENIIDESGMPKERFSAEFPKEGPSILRIQQVVRGDSAAYFCASPRREEAFFGQGTRLTVV.

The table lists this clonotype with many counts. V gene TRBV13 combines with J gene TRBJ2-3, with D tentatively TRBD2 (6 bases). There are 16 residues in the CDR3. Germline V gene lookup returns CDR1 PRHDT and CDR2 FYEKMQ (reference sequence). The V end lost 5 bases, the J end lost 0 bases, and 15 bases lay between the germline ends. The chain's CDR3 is CASSQRTGASTDTQYF. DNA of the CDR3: TGTGCCAGCAGCCAAAGAACGGGAGCTAGCACAGATACGCAGTATTTT.

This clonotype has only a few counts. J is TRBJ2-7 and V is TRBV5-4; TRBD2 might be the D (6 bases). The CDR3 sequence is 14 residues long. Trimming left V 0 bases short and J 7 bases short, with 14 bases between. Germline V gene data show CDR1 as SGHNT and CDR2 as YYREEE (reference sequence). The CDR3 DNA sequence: TGTGCCAGCAGCTTGGAGGATATAGCGGCTGAGCAGTACTTC. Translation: CASSLEDIAAEQYF.